This T cell receptor (beta chain) was found in a study of blood T cell repertoires in COVID-19 (dated by TCRdb to the early 2020s). About the investigation overall: Samples covering the acute and convalescent phases of COVID-19 were provided by collaborators in the United States, Italy and Spain. The prospective study material was composed of cDNA or gDNA derived from T cells, B-cell-depleted T cells, or PBMCs. The dataset comprised deeply sampled blood TCRbeta repertoires from subjects exposed to, actively infected with, or recovered from COVID-19. The repertoires were released in a freely available public database intended as a resource for research on the immune response to SARS-CoV-2. The samples were drawn from the first 160 participants of the ongoing ImmuneRACE study and from under 1,500 subjects provided by 6 global collaborators. Nearly every sample came with metadata listing a de-identified subject ID, COVID-19 status, age in years and sex. Where available, HLA class I and class II types were obtained from metadata supplied by the sample provider rather than from assay-based typing. Overall study outcomes, separate from this receptor: The amount of clinical and demographic metadata varied by source and participant and was provided uncurated.

The collaborating institutions used their own protocols to collect whole blood in K2EDTA tubes. For TCRbeta analysis, collaborators shipped samples in one of three forms: frozen whole blood, isolated PBMCs, or DNA extracted from either of those sample types. The immunoSEQ Assay, a bias-controlled multiplex PCR, was used to amplify TCRbeta CDR3 regions from genomic DNA. The authors' pipeline ran thus. Nucleated cell counts per sample were estimated from amplification of reference gene primers within the assay. To quantify the absolute abundance of each unique TCRbeta CDR3 rearrangement, sequence reads were collapsed and filtered. For each sample, productive Simpson clonality was calculated as the square root of Simpson's diversity index across productive rearrangements. Drawn from immuneACCESS, this table holds only the in-frame rearrangements with V and J called that TCRdb kept. Clones are partly lost; checked studies trace under half to an unresolved V gene and leave the rest unexplained. Clone size and the V and J calls come from that table; the DNA yielded D and trimming. This sample has 130,000 to 150,000 clones in its table, and around 87% of those were observed once. The ten most abundant clones make up approximately 3% of the sample.

The germline V gene encodes CDR1 SGHNT and CDR2 YENEEA. Relative to germline, V is 5 bases shorter and J is 3 bases shorter, with 6 bases between their ends. Including cysteine and phenylalanine, the CDR3 has 12 amino acids. Kept here is only the CDR3 DNA, which spans 36 bases and is read in frame from base 1. Worth noting for this clone: Its binding antigen is unknown. The sample holds no much larger clone one base away, and base qualities are not on file.

The chain uses TRBV11-3 and TRBJ2-3; possibly the D gene is TRBD1, per 6 matching bases. The origin of this receptor is a woman between 55 and 75 years old with active COVID-19. Sequencing was done on a sample of peripheral blood. The nucleotides read TGTGCCAGCAGCAGGGGGACAGATACGCAGTATTTT. It codes for CASSRGTDTQYF. The CDR3, completed at both ends by the reference TRBV11-3 and TRBJ2-3 genes, gives the full variable domain EAGVVQSPRYKIIEKKQPVAFWCNPISGHNTLYWYLQNLGQGPELLIRYENEEAVDDSQLPKDRFSAERLKGVDSTLKIQPAELGDSAVYLCASSRGTDTQYFGPGTRLTVL.